These 21 T cell receptor beta chains were sequenced from one sample in a study of T cell clonotyping in hematopoietic cell transplantation. TCRdb's table, derived via immunoSEQ multiplex PCR, lists solely in-frame clones and lacks some. The sample records around 12,000 clones, roughly 80% being singletons. The sample in question was PBMCs, obtained 100 days after allogeneic stem cell transplant. These receptors originate from a female patient in her 40s who had an allogeneic stem cell transplant from a related donor, so T cells may come from the graft donor. Some clones in this sample may be carry-over from other donors' samples.

This chain connects TRBV5-6 to TRBJ1-4; D may be TRBD1 (5 bases). The CDR3 is made up of 14 amino acids. Looked up from germline, CDR1 is SGHDT and CDR2 is YYEEEE. V lost 0 bases to trimming and J lost 13 bases, with 16 bases between them. Here the CDR3 DNA reads TGTGCCAGCAGCTTGGGACAGCCAGGCGTCGGACTGTTTTTT. Residues: CASSLGQPGVGLFF.

The V gene is TRBV27, the J gene TRBJ2-7; weak D call: TRBD1 (6 bases). The CDR3 runs 14 residues. V was pared by 7 bases and J by 5 bases, with 18 bases between. The V gene's germline CDR1 is MNHEY and CDR2 SMNVEV (reference sequence). CDR3 region: CASTLFGGENEQYF. The CDR3 DNA reads TGTGCCAGCACCCTTTTTGGGGGCGAGAACGAGCAGTACTTC.

The rearrangement links TRBV14 to TRBJ1-2; D is perhaps TRBD1 (6 bases). Per germline, CDR1 SGHDN and CDR2 FVKESK. This CDR3 has 13 residues. Deletions cut 5 bases from V and 7 bases from J, with 14 bases between. The CDR3 loop is CASSFTGSGGYTF. The DNA for the CDR3 is TGTGCCAGCAGCTTCACAGGGAGTGGTGGCTACACCTTC. Using reference TRBV14 and TRBJ1-2 for the parts outside the CDR3, the full variable domain is EAGVTQFPSHSVIEKGQTVTLRCDPISGHDNLYWYRRVMGKEIKFLLHFVKESKQDESGMPNNRFLAERTGGTYSTLKVQPAELEDSGVYFCASSFTGSGGYTFGSGTRLTVV.

In this sample, this clone turned up once. The rearrangement uses TRBV27 and TRBJ2-5; D may be TRBD2 (6 bases). V lost 6 bases, J lost 4 bases, and 21 bases lay in between. The germline CDR1 and CDR2 sequences are MNHEY and SMNVEV (reference sequence). The CDR3 length is 16 residues. This CDR3 reads CASSPAGTRRRETQYF. The DNA for the CDR3 is TGTGCCAGCAGCCCAGCCGGGACTCGACGGCGAGAGACCCAGTACTTC.

V gene TRBV28 combines with J gene TRBJ2-3; TRBD2 agrees at 12 bases. The CDR3 has 18 residues. Germline CDR1 MDHEN, CDR2 SYDVKM. The ends lost 1 base at V and 1 base at J; junction bases unmatched: 6. CDR3 sequence: CASSLSASGGEGTDTQYF. The CDR3 bases are TGTGCCAGCAGTTTATCGGCTAGCGGGGGGGAAGGCACAGATACGCAGTATTTT.

The chain joins TRBV2 to TRBJ1-6, with 9 positions matching TRBD1. Germline CDR1 reads SNHLY; CDR2 reads FYNNEI. V was clipped by 5 bases and J by 10 bases; unmatched bases: 6. There are 14 residues in the CDR3. CDR3 sequence reads: CASSQDRGYSPLHF. The CDR3 nucleotides are TGTGCCAGCAGTCAGGACAGGGGTTACTCACCCCTCCACTTT.

The rearrangement uses TRBV7-9 and TRBJ1-5; D unclear. Per the germline V gene, CDR1 is SEHNR and CDR2 is FQNEAQ (reference sequence). This CDR3 is built from 13 residues. Trimming cost V 6 bases and J 4 bases, with 10 bases left between them. The CDR3 DNA is TGTGCCAGCAGTCCGGACGGAAATCAGCCCCAGCATTTT. Translating it yields CASSPDGNQPQHF.

V gene TRBV30 combines with J gene TRBJ1-2; D unresolved. V was trimmed by 0 bases and J by 4 bases, leaving 12 bases between them. This CDR3 is 14 amino acids long. Per germline, CDR1 GTSNPN and CDR2 SVGIG (reference sequence). Here the CDR3 DNA reads TGTGCCTGGAGTGTTGCCCAAGCCCGCTATGGCTACACCTTC. Translated: CAWSVAQARYGYTF. The full variable domain, completed using reference TRBV30 and TRBJ1-2, is SQTIHQWPATLVQPVGSPLSLECTVEGTSNPNLYWYRQAAGRGLQLLFYSVGIGQISSEVPQNLSASRPQDRQFILSSKKLLLSDSGFYLCAWSVAQARYGYTFGSGTRLTVV.

The chain couples TRBV6-1 to TRBJ2-2; D might be TRBD1 (6 bases). Trimming cost V 7 bases and J 7 bases, with 16 bases left between them. This CDR3 comprises 14 residues. Germline CDR1 is MNHNS and CDR2 is SASEGT. CDR3 coding DNA: TGTGCCAGCACCACTCAGGGGTGGGGCGGGGAGCTGTTTTTT. It is translated as CASTTQGWGGELFF.

The chain is built from TRBV7-2 and TRBJ2-7, with 8 bases that match TRBD1. V was clipped by 3 bases and J by 1 base; unmatched bases: 2. Germline V lookup: CDR1 SGHTA, CDR2 FQGNSA. The CDR3 runs 14 residues. The CDR3 here is CASSFWTGSYEQYF. The CDR3 DNA follows: TGTGCCAGCAGCTTCTGGACAGGGTCCTACGAGCAGTACTTC. The full variable domain, with the rest looked up from reference TRBV7-2 and TRBJ2-7, is GAGVSQSPSNKVTEKGKDVELRCDPISGHTALYWYRQSLGQGLEFLIYFQGNSAPDKSGLPSDRFSAERTGGSVSTLTIQRTQQEDSAVYLCASSFWTGSYEQYFGPGTRLTVT.

The chain recombines TRBV10-1 with TRBJ1-2; tentatively, D is TRBD1 (6 bases). Deletions cut 0 bases from V and 10 bases from J, with 15 bases between. This CDR3 has 14 amino acids. Germline lookup yields CDR1 WNHNN and CDR2 SYGVQD (reference sequence). Written as DNA, the CDR3 is TGCGCCAGCAGTGAGTCGAGGACAGATTATCCCTACACCTTC. Amino acid sequence: CASSESRTDYPYTF.

This chain links TRBV10-3 with TRBJ2-7, with D tentatively TRBD1 or TRBD2 (6 bases each). From germline, CDR1 is ENHRY and CDR2 SYGVKD. The V end lost 4 bases, the J end lost 2 bases, and 18 bases lay between the germline ends. This CDR3 is 16 amino acids long. The CDR3 coding sequence is TGTGCCATCAGTGTTTGGAGGGACATCACCGCCTACGAGCAGTACTTC. Amino acid sequence: CAISVWRDITAYEQYF.

This clone was seen just once. CDR3 nucleotide sequence: TGCAGCGCAGGTGTAGGCGGTACCGGGGAGCTGTTTTTT. It specifies CSAGVGGTGELFF. The chain has TRBV29-1 and TRBJ2-2, with D unresolved. V lost 7 bases and J 5 bases, leaving 14 bases between the germline ends. Per the germline V gene, CDR1 is SQVTM and CDR2 is ANQGSEA. The CDR3 has 13 amino acids.

V and J are TRBV25-1 and TRBJ1-3, with unresolved D. Germline values: CDR1 MGHDK, CDR2 SYGVNS. CDR3 size: 14 residues. V shed 2 bases and J shed 1 base, with 6 bases lying between them. In nucleotides, the CDR3 is TGTGCCAGCAGTGAAGAACGGTCTGGAAACACCATATATTTT. It is translated as CASSEERSGNTIYF.

CDR3 sequence reads: CASSKRQGAPYEQYF. The CDR3 coding sequence is TGCGCCAGCAGCAAAAGGCAGGGTGCTCCCTACGAGCAGTACTTC. This chain connects TRBV4-3 to TRBJ2-7; the D gene is possibly TRBD1 (5 bases). Germline CDR1 reads LGHNA; CDR2 reads YSLEER. V was clipped by 5 bases and J by 2 bases, with 16 bases between them. The CDR3 is 15 amino acids.

This clone has just a few counts. The V and J genes are TRBV7-2 and TRBJ2-7; 7 nucleotides line up with TRBD1. The CDR3 runs to 14 residues. Per germline, CDR1 SGHTA and CDR2 FQGNSA. With 5 bases clipped from V and 2 bases from J, the junction kept 6 bases outside the gene matches. The CDR3 loop is CASSPQGGAYEQYF. The CDR3 nucleotides read TGTGCCAGCAGCCCCCAAGGGGGCGCCTACGAGCAGTACTTC. The whole variable domain, remainder taken from reference TRBV7-2 and TRBJ2-7, is GAGVSQSPSNKVTEKGKDVELRCDPISGHTALYWYRQSLGQGLEFLIYFQGNSAPDKSGLPSDRFSAERTGGSVSTLTIQRTQQEDSAVYLCASSPQGGAYEQYFGPGTRLTVT.

The chain is built from TRBV7-6 and TRBJ2-7; 10 nucleotides match TRBD1. CDR3 length: 17 residues. V dropped 8 bases and J dropped 7; count of bases not matched to a gene: 20. Germline-derived CDR1 and CDR2 are SGHVS and FNYEAQ. The CDR3 loop is CASGTGTGDPRTREQYF. DNA for the CDR3: TGTGCCAGCGGGACCGGGACAGGGGACCCTCGAACCAGGGAGCAGTACTTC.

This clone was observed a single time. The CDR3 DNA follows: TGTGCCTCCCGAGGGGCAGACAGGAACGAGCAGTACTTC. Amino acids: CASRGADRNEQYF. This chain uses TRBV10-3 with TRBJ2-7; D is possibly TRBD1 (6 bases). CDR3 length: 13 amino acids. The V end was cut by 11 bases, the J end by 5 bases, with 19 bases between. CDR1 and CDR2 from the germline V gene are ENHRY and SYGVKD.

The chain combines TRBV28 with TRBJ1-2; TRBD1 matches 9 bases. The CDR3 has 14 residues. Germline CDR1 MDHEN, CDR2 SYDVKM. Trimming at V came to 5 bases and at J to 7 bases, leaving 8 bases not matched to a gene. This CDR3 reads CASSLRDRVSGYTF. CDR3 sequence (DNA): TGTGCCAGCAGTCTCCGGGACAGGGTCTCTGGCTACACCTTC.

Here the CDR3 reads CASSFEIATNEKLFF. In nucleotides, the CDR3 is TGTGCCAGCAGCTTCGAAATTGCAACTAATGAAAAACTGTTTTTT. The chain links TRBV5-8 to TRBJ1-4, with no clear D. V was shortened by 2 bases and J by 0 bases, with 8 bases between the two germline ends. Germline CDR1 and CDR2: SGHTS and YDEGEE. The CDR3 is 15 residues long.

V gene TRBV5-8 combines with J gene TRBJ2-1; TRBD2 matches 11 bases. The CDR3 covers 15 residues. Germline V gene lookup returns CDR1 SGHTS and CDR2 YDEGEE. V dropped 1 base and J dropped 7; count of bases not matched to a gene: 4. The CDR3 DNA sequence: TGTGCCAGCAGCTTGAGACTAGCGGGAATGAATGAGCAGTTCTTC. Translation: CASSLRLAGMNEQFF.